This T cell receptor (beta chain) was identified in a study of tumor-infiltrating lymphocytes in localized non-small cell lung cancer. Overall study: Patients included smokers and never-smokers with various histologies, some sampled after neoadjuvant chemotherapy. Tumor tissue and non-adjacent uninvolved lung came from each patient.

The CDR3 sequence is 16 residues long. Germline V gene lookup returns CDR1 SGHKS and CDR2 YYEKEE (reference sequence). Between the trimmed V and J ends, which lost 0 bases and 0 bases, there was a span of 12 bases. Overall study findings and caveats: Immunotypes IM1 and IM2 had similar TCR-derived T-cell fractions. TCRbeta sequencing showed higher T cell infiltration in tumors than uninvolved lung.

About this clone itself: Antigen unknown.

Clones were read by immunoSEQ multiplex PCR, and TCRdb kept only the in-frame ones, dropping some. This table holds tens of thousands of clones, over 60% found once. The V call is TRBV5-5, the J call TRBJ1-2, with no clear D. Source material: lung tumor tissue. This receptor was taken from a human donor with non-small cell lung cancer. The CDR3 reads CASSLGDYFPNYGYTF. The CDR3 DNA is TGTGCCAGCAGCTTGGGAGACTACTTTCCTAACTATGGCTACACCTTC.